Given below is one TCR beta chain in context. V lost 2 bases to trimming and J lost 0 bases, with 10 bases between them. The CDR3 covers 16 residues. The germline gives CDR1 KGHDR, CDR2 SFDVKD. TCR beta CDR3 region amplification was performed from RNA transcripts. HTBI primers drove first-round RT-PCR of the TCR CDR3. TCRdb independently ran MiXCR on the multiplex PCR reads; one entry per CDR3 protein. The sample yields a few hundred thousand distinct CDR3 sequences, more than 45% seen once. This entry comes from a study of T cells in Graves' hyperthyroidism and ophthalmopathy. Recently diagnosed hyperthyroidism of less than 2 months' duration affected patients aged 18 to 65. Diagnoses rested on clinical symptoms, serum thyroxine and TRAb, thyroid ultrasound and orbital computed tomography.

The TCR comes from a woman aged 18-29 years with Graves' hyperthyroidism. The chain couples TRBV24-1 to TRBJ2-1; perhaps TRBD1 as D (6 bases). What was sequenced was peripheral blood or thyroid tissue (not recorded which). CDR3 DNA: TGTGCCACCAGTGATTGGGGGCCGAGCTCCTACAATGAGCAGTTCTTC. The encoded protein is CATSDWGPSSYNEQFF.